The 29 T cell receptor beta chains given below trace back to one sample, sequenced in a study of blood T cell repertoires in COVID-19 (dated by TCRdb to 2018 to 2020). Library construction relied on the immunoSEQ multiplex PCR assay. TCRdb took this table from immuneACCESS and kept in-frame rearrangements with V and J called. Such tables lack part of the clones; where checked against another copy, unresolved V genes explain under half of the gap, and the rest is unexplained. The sample contains around 130,000 clones, more than 75% of them found a single time. Less than 2.5% of the sample belongs to the ten largest clones. Material for sequencing was peripheral blood. The receptor source for this set is a man between 65 and 85 years old with active COVID-19.

This clone was seen once. The chain is built from TRBV5-5 and TRBJ2-7, with 7 bases fitting TRBD2. The trim removed 0 bases at V and 6 bases at J, leaving 12 bases unmatched. The CDR3 sequence is 16 residues long. The germline V gene has CDR1 SGHKS and CDR2 YYEKEE (reference sequence). This chain's CDR3 is CASSLATASGTGEQYF. CDR3 DNA: TGTGCCAGCAGCTTGGCCACGGCTAGCGGCACGGGCGAGCAGTACTTC.

The genes are TRBV15 and TRBJ1-1; D remains unclear. The ends were cut back, 5 bases at V and 10 bases at J, with 20 bases in the middle. Germline V gene lookup returns CDR1 LNHNV and CDR2 YYDKDF (reference sequence). The CDR3 is 14 residues long. This CDR3 reads CATSPPPLSGLAFF. The CDR3 DNA is TGTGCCACCAGCCCACCCCCCCTCTCTGGACTAGCTTTCTTT.

The chain couples TRBV6-5 to TRBJ2-2, with D possibly TRBD2 on 5 matching bases. V was trimmed by 7 bases and J by 0 bases, leaving 12 bases between them. This CDR3 has 15 amino acids. Germline assignment: CDR1 MNHEY and CDR2 SVGAGI. The CDR3: CASTTLGPNTGELFF. DNA for the CDR3: TGTGCCAGCACCACACTAGGGCCGAACACCGGGGAGCTGTTTTTT.

The chain links TRBV7-6 to TRBJ1-4, with 10 bases that match TRBD1. There are 16 residues in the CDR3. The germline gives CDR1 SGHVS, CDR2 FNYEAQ. Trimming removed 3 bases from V and 6 bases from J; junction bases left unmatched: 7. Written as DNA, the CDR3 is TGTGCCAGCAGCTTTACAAAGGGGACAGGGGATGAAAAACTGTTTTTT. It codes for CASSFTKGTGDEKLFF.

This clone occurred once. The chain recombines TRBV27 with TRBJ2-1; tentative D call: TRBD1 (7 bases). The CDR3 totals 15 residues. Between the trimmed V and J ends, which lost 4 bases and 9 bases, there was a span of 19 bases. CDR1 and CDR2 from the germline V gene are MNHEY and SMNVEV (reference sequence). CDR3 amino acids: CASSSPWTGLREQFF. As DNA, the CDR3 is TGTGCCAGCAGTTCCCCCTGGACAGGACTACGTGAGCAGTTCTTC.

The chain has TRBV7-2 and TRBJ2-7; D uncertain. Per germline, CDR1 SGHTA and CDR2 FQGNSA. The CDR3 is 14 amino acids. V was clipped by 1 base and J by 6 bases, with 13 bases between them. CDR3 region: CASSLVSSASEQYF. CDR3 sequence (DNA): TGTGCCAGCAGCTTAGTGTCATCAGCGTCCGAGCAGTACTTC.

This chain uses TRBV3-1 (or the pseudogene TRBV3-2) with TRBJ2-2; no firm D call. This CDR3 has 15 residues. The V gene lost 1 base and the J gene lost 3 bases, with 9 bases spanning the gap. The germline CDR1 and CDR2 sequences are LGHDT and YNNKEL (reference sequence). CDR3 sequence (DNA): TGTGCCAGCAGCCAAGGATTCGCGGACACCGGGGAGCTGTTTTTT. Translation gives CASSQGFADTGELFF.

This clone was counted at least ten times. This rearrangement joins TRBV29-1 to TRBJ2-7; TRBD1 matches 8 bases. V trimming: 6 bases; J trimming: 1 base; junction bases outside the gene matches: 8. Germline V gives CDR1 SQVTM, CDR2 ANQGSEA. This CDR3 has 14 amino acids. The CDR3 sequence: CSVTGTGGSYEQYF. The CDR3, as DNA: TGCAGCGTAACCGGGACAGGAGGATCCTACGAGCAGTACTTC.

This clone was recorded only once. The gene calls are TRBV28 and TRBJ1-3; 7 positions agree with TRBD1. Germline V gene lookup returns CDR1 MDHEN and CDR2 SYDVKM. The CDR3 extends over 17 amino acids. Unmatched junction bases numbered 15, after V lost 6 bases and J lost 4 bases. This CDR3 reads CASRWQGGRGRGNTIYF. CDR3 bases: TGTGCCAGCAGGTGGCAGGGGGGACGAGGTAGAGGAAACACCATATATTTT.

The V gene is TRBV19, the J gene TRBJ2-7; TRBD2 matches at 15 bases. Germline CDR1 is LNHDA and CDR2 is SQIVND (reference sequence). The CDR3 has 18 amino acids. V shed 4 bases and J 2 bases; nucleotides not matched to a gene: 9. This CDR3 is CASSTSGLAGGRAYEQYF. As DNA, the CDR3 is TGTGCCAGTAGTACTTCGGGACTAGCGGGAGGAAGGGCCTACGAGCAGTACTTC.

The chain uses TRBV6-1 and TRBJ1-6; 9 bases are a match to TRBD1. J was trimmed by 8 bases and V by 4 bases; bases with no gene match: 9. The V gene's germline CDR1 is MNHNS and CDR2 SASEGT. The CDR3 is 16 amino acids. The CDR3 sequence: CASSAGQGIGYSPLHF. The CDR3 DNA reads TGTGCCAGCAGTGCGGGACAGGGTATTGGGTATTCACCCCTCCACTTT.

This rearrangement joins TRBV18 to TRBJ2-5; 7 nucleotides align to TRBD2. Germline assignment: CDR1 KGHSH and CDR2 LQKENI. Losses at the gene ends were 2 bases for V and 4 bases for J; bases not matched to a gene: 10. The CDR3 is 16 amino acids. The CDR3 is CASSPRLAGEGETQYF. The DNA of the CDR3 is TGTGCCAGCTCACCAAGACTAGCCGGAGAGGGAGAGACCCAGTACTTC.

This chain links TRBV29-1 with TRBJ1-2, with TRBD1 matching over 12 bases. Germline CDR1 SQVTM, CDR2 ANQGSEA. V lost 4 bases, J lost 3 bases, and 6 bases stayed unmatched. This CDR3 region has 15 residues. The CDR3 spells CSVAGTGGRDYGYTF. In DNA, the CDR3 is TGCAGCGTTGCCGGGACAGGGGGCCGTGACTATGGCTACACCTTC.

V is TRBV4-1 and J is TRBJ2-1; TRBD2 aligns across 11 bases. The J segment lost 9 bases and the V segment lost 0 bases, leaving 16 bases of the junction unmatched. Germline CDR1 MGHRA, CDR2 YSYEKL. This CDR3 has 19 amino acids. CDR3 coding DNA: TGCGCCAGCAGCCAAGAACGGGGTCTAGCGGGAGGAACGGGTAGTGAGCAGTTCTTC. This translates into CASSQERGLAGGTGSEQFF.

V is TRBV27 and J is TRBJ2-7, with a weak D call TRBD1 (6 bases). The CDR3 contains 16 residues. V lost 8 bases, J lost 1 base, and 21 bases lay in between. Germline V gene lookup returns CDR1 MNHEY and CDR2 SMNVEV (reference sequence). As DNA, the CDR3 is TGTGCCAGCTCCCAACAGGGAAAAGGCCTATCCTACGAGCAGTACTTC. Translating gives CASSQQGKGLSYEQYF.

This sequence joins TRBV11-2 and TRBJ2-7, with 14 bases identical to TRBD2. Germline V lookup: CDR1 SGHAT, CDR2 FQNNGV. The CDR3 extends over 16 amino acids. V lost 5 bases to trimming and J lost 1 base; unmatched junction nucleotides: 4. CDR3 in DNA: TGTGCCAGCAGCGGACGGACTAGCGGGAGGTCCTACGAGCAGTACTTC. Residues: CASSGRTSGRSYEQYF.

The chain couples TRBV7-9 to TRBJ1-2; D not certain. The germline gives CDR1 SEHNR, CDR2 FQNEAQ (reference sequence). The CDR3 length is 13 residues. Deletions cut 5 bases from V and 3 bases from J, with 10 bases between. CDR3 nucleotide sequence: TGTGCCAGCAGCCCGACACTAGACTATGGCTACACCTTC. It encodes CASSPTLDYGYTF.

The CDR3 loop reads CASSLVQGYEQYF. The DNA for the CDR3 is TGTGCCAGCAGTTTGGTACAGGGCTACGAGCAGTACTTC. The J gene is TRBJ2-7, the V gene TRBV12-3 or TRBV12-4; TRBD1 is a possible D gene (6 bases). This CDR3 has 13 amino acids. Trimming pared 3 bases from V and 3 bases from J, leaving 9 bases between.

This clone was counted a single time. The chain couples TRBV4-1 to TRBJ1-5; 8 nucleotides align to TRBD1. CDR3 size: 16 residues. V was pared by 4 bases and J by 0 bases, with 5 bases of the junction left unmatched. Germline V CDR1 and CDR2: MGHRA, YSYEKL. CDR3 amino acids: CASSPSDRGSNQPQHF. In DNA, the CDR3 is TGCGCCAGCAGCCCGTCCGACAGGGGTAGCAATCAGCCCCAGCATTTT.

The V gene is TRBV2, the J gene TRBJ1-1; D possibly corresponds to TRBD1 (5 bases). The CDR3 has 13 amino acids. V was shortened by 8 bases and J by 0 bases, with 10 bases between the two germline ends. Germline CDR1 reads SNHLY; CDR2 reads FYNNEI. The CDR3 bases are TGTGCCAGCTCTGGGGGGGTGAACACTGAAGCTTTCTTT. It specifies CASSGGVNTEAFF.

V usage is TRBV9 and J usage is TRBJ1-6; tentatively, D is TRBD1 (5 bases). There are 14 residues in the CDR3. The germline V gene has CDR1 SGDLS and CDR2 YYNGEE. V dropped 0 bases and J dropped 10 bases, with 11 bases sitting between them. The CDR3 region has the DNA TGTGCCAGCAGCGTAGAAGGGGTAGAATCACCCCTCCACTTT. This sequence encodes CASSVEGVESPLHF.

This chain connects TRBV19 to TRBJ2-1; tentative D call: TRBD2 (6 bases). Germline-derived CDR1 and CDR2 are LNHDA and SQIVND (reference sequence). V lost 9 bases and J lost 5, with 20 bases in between. The CDR3 loop spans 15 amino acids. The CDR3 here is CASGGGIAPDNEQFF. DNA of the CDR3: TGTGCCAGCGGTGGCGGGATAGCGCCAGACAATGAGCAGTTCTTC.

The chain uses TRBV5-8 and TRBJ1-1; TRBD1 matches 9 bases. The CDR3 loop spans 16 amino acids. Germline CDR1 SGHTS, CDR2 YDEGEE. The V and J ends lost 4 bases and 0 bases, in that order; junction bases with no gene match: 7. The CDR3 reads CASSRGTGILNTEAFF. The CDR3 DNA reads as TGTGCCAGCAGCCGCGGGACAGGGATCTTGAACACTGAAGCTTTCTTT.

The V call is TRBV7-2, the J call TRBJ2-7, with D possibly matching TRBD2 (6 bases). The CDR3 is 19 amino acids. Germline CDR1 is SGHTA and CDR2 is FQGNSA. Trimming removed 4 bases from V and 3 bases from J, with 28 bases in between. The chain's CDR3 is CASSSDQSLARGKNYEQYF. The CDR3 coding sequence is TGTGCCAGCAGCTCCGACCAAAGCCTTGCGCGGGGAAAAAACTACGAGCAGTACTTC.

J is TRBJ2-7 and V is TRBV9, with D uncertain. Per the germline V gene, CDR1 is SGDLS and CDR2 is YYNGEE. This CDR3 spans 15 amino acids. V lost 0 bases and J 1 base, leaving 11 bases between the germline ends. CDR3 protein: CASSVAAGWSYEQYF. The DNA of the CDR3 is TGTGCCAGCAGCGTAGCGGCAGGATGGTCCTACGAGCAGTACTTC.

The chain couples TRBV18 to TRBJ2-7; 8 nucleotides agree with TRBD1. CDR1 KGHSH and CDR2 LQKENI come from the germline V gene. The V and J ends lost 3 bases and 7 bases, in that order; junction bases with no gene match: 8. The CDR3 runs to 14 residues. DNA of the CDR3: TGTGCCAGCTCACCCCCGGGACAGGTGAGGGAGCAGTACTTC. It yields the protein CASSPPGQVREQYF.

The gene calls are TRBV4-1 and TRBJ2-1, with 10 bases fitting TRBD2. The V gene's germline CDR1 is MGHRA and CDR2 YSYEKL. The CDR3 has 17 residues. J lost 4 bases, V lost 1 base, and 7 bases had no gene match. CDR3 sequence (DNA): TGCGCCAGCAGCCAAGGATTAGTAGCGGGAGGATACAATGAGCAGTTCTTC. Its protein is CASSQGLVAGGYNEQFF.

V is TRBV7-6 and J is TRBJ1-6; 11 positions agree with TRBD1. CDR3 length: 15 amino acids. Trimming at V came to 4 bases and at J to 10 bases, leaving 6 bases not matched to a gene. From germline, CDR1 is SGHVS and CDR2 FNYEAQ. The CDR3 is CASSSDRGPGSPLHF. The DNA for the CDR3 is TGTGCCAGCAGCTCGGACAGGGGGCCGGGGTCACCCCTCCACTTT.

The V call is TRBV27, the J call TRBJ1-1; D gene ambiguous. V was cut by 10 bases and J by 1 base, with 7 bases left in between. Per germline, CDR1 MNHEY and CDR2 SMNVEV (reference sequence). This CDR3 is 11 amino acids long. CDR3 DNA sequence: TGTGCCACAAACTGGAACACTGAAGCTTTCTTT. Protein sequence: CATNWNTEAFF.